This T cell receptor (beta chain) was sequenced in a study of shared clonotypes between healthy human individuals. On this clone: Its specificity is not known.

The study's findings and limits: A few donors showed sharing of around 5% of naive CD4 clonotypes.

The CDR3 is 13 residues long. Trimming left V 3 bases short and J 3 bases short, with 6 bases between. CDR1 and CDR2 from the germline V gene are ENHRY and SYGVKD. The data were produced by immunoSEQ multiplex PCR, yet TCRdb's version contains in-frame clones alone and is incomplete. The repertoire holds over a million clones, with approximately 98.5% as singletons. The chain is built from TRBV10-3 and TRBJ1-5, with D unresolved. Input material: naive CD4+ T cells sorted from blood. Subset specified: CD45RA+ positively selected. This clonotype was sampled from a man under 40 in good health. The CDR3 protein is CAISDPPNQPQHF. As DNA, the CDR3 is TGTGCCATCAGTGACCCGCCCAATCAGCCCCAGCATTTT.